These 12 T cell receptor beta chains were sequenced from one sample in a study of cytomegalovirus exposure and HLA in healthy donors. Both 60 Vbeta primers and 13 Jbeta primers went into the PCR. Using immunoSEQ multiplex PCR, the repertoire was profiled, and TCRdb retains in-frame clones only, with some absent. The repertoire consists of around 100,000 clones, with about four fifths occurring once and the leading ten covering around 5%. Sequencing input: PBMCs. These receptors all come from a man in his thirties or forties in good health and CMV-seropositive.

The chain has TRBV7-9 and TRBJ2-5; D not resolved. Trimming pared 5 bases from V and 11 bases from J, leaving 15 bases between. Germline CDR1 is SEHNR and CDR2 is FQNEAQ (reference sequence). The CDR3 sequence is 12 residues long. DNA for the CDR3: TGTGCCAGCAGCGTAATAAATGGTGAGCAGTACTTC. It translates to CASSVINGEQYF.

The chain carries TRBV19 and TRBJ2-4; 14 bases are a match to TRBD2. With V trimmed by 5 bases and J by 13 bases, 10 bases remained unmatched. CDR1 LNHDA and CDR2 SQIVND come from the germline V gene (reference sequence). CDR3 size: 15 residues. CDR3 DNA: TGTGCCAGTAGTGAGACTAGCGGGGGGGAAGTCAAACAGTACTTC. Translated, it gives CASSETSGGEVKQYF.

This clone was seen more than once but under ten times. DNA for the CDR3: TGTGCTAGTGCTTCAGAACCCGATTCACCCCTCCACTTT. This codes for CASASEPDSPLHF. This chain uses TRBV12-5 with TRBJ1-6; D remains ambiguous. The CDR3 has 13 residues. Deletions cut 7 bases from V and 8 bases from J, with 12 bases between. CDR1 is LGHNT and CDR2 is FRNRAP in the germline V gene.

The chain links TRBV6-5 to TRBJ1-5, with TRBD1 matching 8 bases. From germline, CDR1 is MNHEY and CDR2 SVGAGI. This CDR3 spans 15 amino acids. The junction had 4 bases not matched to a gene; V was cut back by 6 bases and J by 0 bases. The CDR3 sequence: CASSQDRDSNQPQHF. The CDR3 nucleotides are TGTGCCAGCAGCCAGGACAGGGATAGCAATCAGCCCCAGCATTTT.

J is TRBJ2-3 and V is TRBV11-3; 8 bases map to TRBD2. CDR1 and CDR2 (germline): SGHNT, YENEEA. Losses at the gene ends were 5 bases for V and 0 bases for J; bases not matched to a gene: 4. The length of the CDR3 is 15 residues. For the CDR3, the DNA is TGTGCCAGCAGCACCGGGGGGGCTAGCACAGATACGCAGTATTTT. Translation gives CASSTGGASTDTQYF.

The genes are TRBV9 and TRBJ2-5, with TRBD1 identical over 7 bases. Trimming at V came to 2 bases and at J to 3 bases, leaving 4 bases not matched to a gene. The CDR3 spans 14 residues. Germline V gives CDR1 SGDLS, CDR2 YYNGEE. The CDR3 nucleotides read TGTGCCAGCAGCGTCAATACAGGGGAAGAGACCCAGTACTTC. Protein product: CASSVNTGEETQYF. Supplemented by reference TRBV9 and TRBJ2-5, the full variable domain reads DSGVTQTPKHLITATGQRVTLRCSPRSGDLSVYWYQQSLDQGLQFLIQYYNGEERAKGNILERFSAQQFPDLHSELNLSSLELGDSALYFCASSVNTGEETQYFGPGTRLLVL.

The chain couples TRBV7-9 to TRBJ2-2; a possible D gene is TRBD1 (6 bases). Deletions cut 5 bases from V and 2 bases from J, with 12 bases between. Germline V gene sequence: CDR1 SEHNR, CDR2 FQNEAQ (reference sequence). The CDR3 has 15 amino acids. The CDR3 sequence is CASSQDSPNTGELFF. Written as DNA, the CDR3 is TGTGCCAGCAGCCAGGACAGCCCAAACACCGGGGAGCTGTTTTTT.

The chain recombines TRBV6-6 with TRBJ2-7; D possibly corresponds to TRBD1 (6 bases). CDR1 is MNHNY and CDR2 is SVGAGI in the germline V gene (reference sequence). This CDR3 contains 15 residues. V lost 0 bases and J lost 2, with 11 bases in between. The CDR3 bases are TGTGCCAGCAGTTACTCGAGGGGGTCCCCCTACGAGCAGTACTTC. Amino acid sequence: CASSYSRGSPYEQYF.

V gene TRBV11-2 combines with J gene TRBJ1-1; the match to TRBD1 covers 7 bases. The V segment lost 5 bases and the J segment 3 bases; nucleotides outside the gene matches: 12. Germline V gene sequence: CDR1 SGHAT, CDR2 FQNNGV. The CDR3 totals 16 residues. The CDR3 sequence: CASSPRQGGSHTEAFF. The CDR3 DNA is TGTGCCAGCAGCCCACGACAGGGAGGATCCCACACTGAAGCTTTCTTT.

In this sample, this clone turned up a few times. This chain connects TRBV5-1 to TRBJ2-3, with D possibly TRBD2 on 6 matching bases. The CDR3 sequence is 15 residues long. CDR1 SGHRS and CDR2 YFSETQ come from the germline V gene. Trimming pared 0 bases from V and 3 bases from J, leaving 11 bases between. CDR3 region: CASSLVAGLTDTQYF. The CDR3 bases are TGCGCCAGCAGCTTGGTGGCGGGGTTGACAGATACGCAGTATTTT.

V is TRBV19 and J is TRBJ2-7; 10 bases are a match to TRBD1. This CDR3 region has 15 residues. Germline CDR1 reads LNHDA; CDR2 reads SQIVND (reference sequence). Losses at the gene ends were 5 bases for V and 6 bases for J; bases not matched to a gene: 10. For the CDR3, the DNA is TGTGCCAGTAGTTTCCGACAGGGGGCGACGAGCGAGCAGTACTTC. It codes for CASSFRQGATSEQYF. Complete variable domain (other parts from reference TRBV19 and TRBJ2-7): DGGITQSPKYLFRKEGQNVTLSCEQNLNHDAMYWYRQDPGQGLRLIYYSQIVNDFQKGDIAEGYSVSREKKESFPLTVTSAQKNPTAFYLCASSFRQGATSEQYFGPGTRLTVT.

This chain uses TRBV21-1 with TRBJ1-5; TRBD1 is taken as the D call from the table, unchecked against the DNA. TRBV21-1 is deemed a pseudogene. There are 17 residues in the CDR3. CDR3 protein: CASSKRLTGGTGQPQHF. The CDR3 coding sequence is TGTGCCAGCAGCAAACGATTGACAGGGGGGACGGGACAGCCCCAGCATTTT.